Detailed here is one T cell receptor beta chain. How the authors handled the data: Amplified reference gene primers provided the basis for estimating nucleated cell counts. Profiling relied on immunoSEQ multiplex PCR, and the TCRdb table lists in-frame clones only, not all of them. From that table come the V and J calls and clone size; the DNA was used to work out D and trimming. Among about 45,000 clones, about 83% were seen once, and the ten largest hold roughly 8.2%. These data belong to a study of blood T cell repertoires in COVID-19. Study details: Sites in the United States, Italy and Spain provided acute and convalescent COVID-19 samples. T cells, B-cell-depleted T cells, or PBMCs provided the cDNA or gDNA that served as material.

CDR1 and CDR2 (germline): SGHRS, YFSETQ. This CDR3 contains 13 residues. The ends lost 4 bases at V and 6 bases at J; junction bases unmatched: 4. The material sequenced was peripheral blood. The TCR originated in an elderly man in a cohort sampled during active COVID-19. This chain uses TRBV5-1 with TRBJ2-1; the match to TRBD2 covers 7 bases. As DNA, the CDR3 is TGCGCCAGCAGCAACGGGGGGTTCAATGAGCAGTTCTTC. The encoded protein is CASSNGGFNEQFF.